Below, one T cell receptor beta chain is given with its context. Its antigen remains unidentified. The method was immunoSEQ multiplex PCR; TCRdb's version includes in-frame clones alone and lacks a portion of them. The table records about 5,000 clones, 30% to 35% of them present only once. These data belong to a study of T cells in localized non-small cell lung cancer. Notes on the study in general: An association was observed between higher blood T cell density and longer overall survival. Heterogeneity within the tumor remains possible, as just one region underwent sequencing.

The germline V and J ends were trimmed by 6 bases and 3 bases, with 14 bases remaining between them. This CDR3 region has 15 residues. CDR1 KGHSH and CDR2 LQKENI come from the germline V gene. This rearrangement joins TRBV18 to TRBJ2-2; a possible D gene is TRBD1 (5 bases). Specimen: lung tumor tissue, collected before any cancer treatment. This TCR was recovered from a male donor aged 60 or over with stage III lung adenocarcinoma. The CDR3 spells CASSLRVTDTGELFF. DNA of the CDR3: TGTGCCAGCTCGCTCAGGGTTACAGACACCGGGGAGCTGTTTTTT.